This is a list of T cell receptor beta chains from one sample in a study of T-cell memory formation after mild COVID-19. TCRdb redid the calling of the 5' RACE reads with MiXCR, one entry per CDR3 protein. The profile covers about 450,000 distinct CDR3 sequences, with less than 25% appearing a single time and approximately 14% taken by the ten largest. Sequencing was performed on PBMCs or a T cell subset sorted from them (not recorded which). The receptors were gathered from an adult woman who had mild COVID-19 (a few samples of this study predate the infection). Cell type and time point are not known. The CDR3 runs from the conserved cysteine through the conserved F or W. A clone size is listed for some rows: how often the clone was seen (once, few, many), or a class if it is expanded.

V gene: TRBV5-1; clone size: -; CDR3 protein: CASSLDGRPNTEAFF
V gene: TRBV12-3/TRBV12-4; clone size: once; CDR3 protein: CASSFGGQGSYEQYF
V gene: TRBV3-1; clone size: few; CDR3 protein: CASSQLAAGGELFF
V gene: TRBV12-3/TRBV12-4; clone size: -; CDR3 protein: CASSLGKYYEQYF
V gene: TRBV12-3/TRBV12-4; clone size: -; CDR3 protein: CASRLKESSYEQYF
V gene: TRBV20-1; clone size: -; CDR3 protein: CSARVDNYEQYF
V gene: TRBV9; clone size: many; CDR3 protein: CASSVGGLANEQFF
V gene: TRBV29-1; clone size: -; CDR3 protein: CSVTGPRVHEQYF
V gene: TRBV7-6; clone size: -; CDR3 protein: CASSSQMSGNTIYF
V gene: TRBV5-1; clone size: -; CDR3 protein: CASSLWRDEGRETQYF